Listed below are T cell receptor beta chains from one sample, sequenced in a study of technical replicates of blood from a few donors. Clones were sequenced by immunoSEQ multiplex PCR, and TCRdb holds only the in-frame ones, with some missing. The sample includes some 87,000 clones, about 97% of them seen just once. The material sequenced was T cells isolated from PBMCs. The receptors were gathered from a human donor in good health. Both conserved end residues are part of each CDR3. A D gene is named only where the DNA matches it firmly. Clone size is stated in some rows and not others, as once, few, many or a class when expanded.

clone size	V gene	D gene	J gene	CDR3 DNA	CDR3 protein
NA	TRBV20-1	NA	TRBJ2-7	TGCAGTGCGCAGGGATCCTACGAGCAGTACTTC	CSAQGSYEQYF
NA	TRBV27	NA	TRBJ2-7	TGTGCCAGCAGTTTCGTTTACGGAGCCTACGAGCAGTACTTC	CASSFVYGAYEQYF
NA	TRBV6-1	NA	TRBJ1-5	TGTGCCAGCAGTGAAACGGGGGGCAATCAGCCCCAGCATTTT	CASSETGGNQPQHF
NA	TRBV7-2	NA	TRBJ1-3	TGTGCCAGCAGCTTAATTGGCGGGGGGGGCTCAGGAAACACCATATATTTT	CASSLIGGGGSGNTIYF
NA	TRBV6-1	NA	TRBJ1-1	TGTGCCAGCAGTGAACTACAGGGTTCTAGCACTGAAGCTTTCTTT	CASSELQGSSTEAFF
NA	TRBV19	NA	TRBJ1-1	TGTGCCAGTATTCACGCACCGGCGGGGAACACTGAAGCTTTCTTT	CASIHAPAGNTEAFF
NA	TRBV11-3	TRBD1	TRBJ2-5	TGTGCCAGCAGCAGTACCGGGACAGGGACCGAGACCCAGTACTTC	CASSSTGTGTETQYF
NA	TRBV4-1	NA	TRBJ2-7	TGCGCCAGCAGCCAAGATCGGGAGTTCTACGAGCAGTACTTC	CASSQDREFYEQYF
NA	TRBV7-6	TRBD2	TRBJ2-1	TGTGCCAGCAGCCCAGCGGGGAGGTCCTACAATGAGCAGTTCTTC	CASSPAGRSYNEQFF
NA	TRBV5-5	NA	TRBJ2-6	TGTGCCAGCAGCCCTCCTTCGGGGGATTCTGGGGCCAACGTCCTGACTTTC	CASSPPSGDSGANVLTF
NA	TRBV5-8	NA	TRBJ1-5	TGTGCCAGCAGCTTGCCCCGGGACAACGGGCAGCAGCCCCAGCATTTT	CASSLPRDNGQQPQHF
NA	TRBV19	TRBD2	TRBJ2-7	TGTGCCAGTAGTATGCGGAAAGCGGGAGAAGGCGAGCAGTACTTC	CASSMRKAGEGEQYF
once	TRBV10-3	TRBD1	TRBJ2-5	TGTGCCATCAGTGACTTTGGACAGGGGAGAGAAGAGACCCAGTACTTC	CAISDFGQGREETQYF
NA	TRBV10-3	TRBD1	TRBJ2-5	TGTGCCATCAGTGAGAGGGGACAGGGGGAGACCCAGTACTTC	CAISERGQGETQYF
NA	TRBV4-3	NA	TRBJ1-1	TGCGCCAGCAGCCGCCGAGGGGGGGCTAATGAAGCTTTCTTT	CASSRRGGANEAFF
NA	TRBV11-2	NA	TRBJ1-1	TGTGCCAGCAGCTTAGATGGGGAGGTCGGGGCCTACACTGAAGCTTTCTTT	CASSLDGEVGAYTEAFF
once	TRBV28	NA	TRBJ2-3	TGTGCCAGCAGTTTGGTGCGGTTTAGCACAGATACGCAGTATTTT	CASSLVRFSTDTQYF
NA	TRBV5-1	NA	TRBJ2-1	TGCGCCAGCAGCCCCCGAGAGGACAGATACTACAATGAGCAGTTCTTC	CASSPREDRYYNEQFF
NA	TRBV11-2	TRBD2	TRBJ2-1	TGTGCCAGCAGCGCCTTGGATAGCGGGATAGGAGGGGGGGAGCAGTTCTTC	CASSALDSGIGGGEQFF
NA	TRBV19	TRBD1	TRBJ2-3	TGTGCCAGTAAAGGACAGGGGAACACAGATACGCAGTATTTT	CASKGQGNTDTQYF
NA	TRBV2	NA	TRBJ1-2	TGTGCCAGCAACAAGGCAGGGTCTGATGGCTACACCTTC	CASNKAGSDGYTF
NA	TRBV5-4	NA	TRBJ1-1	TGTGCCAGCAGCTTCTTCGGGGGGTACACTGAAGCTTTCTTT	CASSFFGGYTEAFF
NA	TRBV11-2	NA	TRBJ2-7	TGTGCCAGCAGCTTCGAAAGTGGGCAGGCCTACGAGCAGTACTTC	CASSFESGQAYEQYF
NA	TRBV25-1	NA	TRBJ2-3	TGTGCCAGCAGTGAATATCTGGCGGTCGAGCCAGATACGCAGTATTTT	CASSEYLAVEPDTQYF
NA	TRBV6-4	TRBD2	TRBJ2-2	TGTGCCAGCAGTAGCGGGACTAGCGGCGGGGAGCTGTTTTTT	CASSSGTSGGELFF
NA	TRBV19	TRBD1	TRBJ1-5	TGTGCCAGTAGTAAAATTTTCGTGGACAGGGTAGGACAGCCCCAGCATTTT	CASSKIFVDRVGQPQHF
once	TRBV7-9	NA	TRBJ2-1	TGTGCCAGCAGTATGGGGCTCAATGAGCAGTTCTTC	CASSMGLNEQFF
few	TRBV6-4	TRBD1	TRBJ1-1	TGTGCCAGCAGACCCCAACAGGGGGTGAACACTGAAGCTTTCTTT	CASRPQQGVNTEAFF